This section outlines one T cell receptor beta chain sequence together with its context. Some clones are missing from TCRdb's copy, which holds only in-frame ones; the method was immunoSEQ multiplex PCR. The sample has over 700,000 clones; around 77% are singletons. Germline assignment: CDR1 SGHAT and CDR2 FQNNGV. V lost 2 bases, J lost 2 bases, and 15 bases lay in between. This CDR3 spans 16 amino acids. The entry originates in a study of shared clonotypes between healthy human individuals. As for the study in general: The study enrolled a couple of women and three men aged 18 to 49. Researchers assigned three CD4 naive, three CD4 memory, two CD8 naive and one CD8 memory plate to each donor.

Partitioning of CD4+ cells yielded a CD45RA+ naive subset and a CD45RA-negative memory subset. The chain is built from TRBV11-2 and TRBJ1-2; D may be TRBD1 (5 bases). This receptor was obtained from a woman aged 30 to 39 in good health. The sample comprised memory CD4+ T cells sorted from blood. Regarding subset: CD45RA-negative fraction. DNA for the CDR3: TGTGCCAGCAGCTTATACGGCAGGGAAGGAAACTATGGCTACACCTTC. Amino acid sequence: CASSLYGREGNYGYTF.